A selection of T cell receptor beta chains follows, all from one sample in a study of identical twins. TCRdb called the 5' RACE reads again in MiXCR, with one record for every CDR3 protein. The table includes 400,000 to 500,000 distinct CDR3 sequences, approximately 18% detected once. Sample: naive T cells sorted from blood. The origin of the receptors is a man aged 50-59 years in good health. Both conserved end residues are part of each CDR3. D genes are given only for firm matches. Clone size is stated in some rows and not others, as once, few, many or a class when expanded.

j_call d_call v_call clone_size cdr3_nt cdr3_aa
TRBJ1-5 . TRBV3-1 many TGTGCCAGCAGCCAAGCGAAAGGCAATCAGCCCCAGCATTTT CASSQAKGNQPQHF
TRBJ2-5 . TRBV5-1 . TGCGCCAGCAGCCCTGGGGCGTATAAAGAGACCCAGTACTTC CASSPGAYKETQYF
TRBJ2-3 . TRBV9 . TGTGCCAGCAGCGTAGCCGGTAGCGAAGTAGATACGCAGTATTTT CASSVAGSEVDTQYF
TRBJ2-7 . TRBV12-3/TRBV12-4 many TGTGCCAGCAGTACCGCACCCTACGAGCAGTACTTC CASSTAPYEQYF
TRBJ2-7 . TRBV5-1 few TGCGCCAGCAGCTTGTCGGGATTCGAGCAGTACTTC CASSLSGFEQYF
TRBJ2-3 TRBD2 TRBV7-9 many TGTGCCAGCAGCCGGGACTACACAGATACGCAGTATTTT CASSRDYTDTQYF
TRBJ2-3 . TRBV6-2/TRBV6-3 few TGTGCCAGCAGTTACTCGAAACCCGTCACAGATACGCAGTATTTT CASSYSKPVTDTQYF
TRBJ1-1 . TRBV6-2/TRBV6-3 . TGTGCCAGCAGCCTCGGTTGGACTGAAGCTTTCTTT CASSLGWTEAFF
TRBJ2-2 TRBD1 TRBV4-1 few TGCGCCAGCACCCGTGGGGACAGTACCAGCGGGGAGCTGTTTTTT CASTRGDSTSGELFF
TRBJ2-7 TRBD1 TRBV28 many TGTGCCAGCAGTAACAACAGACCGACAGGGACCTACGAGCAGTACTTC CASSNNRPTGTYEQYF
TRBJ1-1 . TRBV29-1 . TGCAGCGTTGAGAGGGATAACGGCGGGGCTTTCTTT CSVERDNGGAFF
TRBJ2-7 . TRBV4-3 . TGCGCCAGCAGCCAAGATTCTACTAGCTCCTACGAGCAGTACTTC CASSQDSTSSYEQYF
TRBJ2-6 . TRBV6-2/TRBV6-3 many TGTGCCAGCAGTTACCACCCAGAGTCTGGGGCCAACGTCCTGACTTTC CASSYHPESGANVLTF
TRBJ2-7 . TRBV12-3/TRBV12-4 few TGTGCCAGCAGTTTATCGGGCCGAAACTACTACGAGCAGTACTTC CASSLSGRNYYEQYF
TRBJ2-1 TRBD2 TRBV9 many TGTGCCAGCAGCGCGCGGGGGGCTAGCGCGAACCTGGGTAATGAGCAGTTCTTC CASSARGASANLGNEQFF
TRBJ2-1 TRBD2 TRBV12-3/TRBV12-4 . TGTGCCAGCACTTCGGGACTAGCTGCCAATGAGCAGTTCTTC CASTSGLAANEQFF
TRBJ2-6 . TRBV12-3/TRBV12-4 few TGTGCCAGCAGTCGAATATCTGGGGCCAACGTCCTGACTTTC CASSRISGANVLTF
TRBJ2-2 . TRBV5-1 many TGCGCCAGCACTCTGAACCGACAGTCCACCGGGGAGCTGTTTTTT CASTLNRQSTGELFF
TRBJ2-5 TRBD2 TRBV14 . TGTGCCAGCAGCCAAGGCGGGACTACGCAAGAGACCCAGTACTTC CASSQGGTTQETQYF
TRBJ2-1 TRBD2 TRBV4-2 few TGTGCCAGCAGCTCAAGGCTAGCGGGAGCGGGTGGTGAGCAGTTCTTC CASSSRLAGAGGEQFF
TRBJ2-3 . TRBV28 . TGTGCCAGCAGTTTAATAACGGGCCGGGGAATAGATACGCAGTATTTT CASSLITGRGIDTQYF
TRBJ1-1 TRBD1 TRBV7-9 . TGTGCCAGCAGCTTAGGCGGGACAGGGTTTGAAGCTTTCTTT CASSLGGTGFEAFF
TRBJ1-1 . TRBV10-3 many TGTGCCATCAGTGAGTCGGAGGGATCTGTCACTGAAGCTTTCTTT CAISESEGSVTEAFF
TRBJ2-2 . TRBV10-2 many TGCGCCACCTCGGGGCCTAACACCGGGGAGCTGTTTTTT CATSGPNTGELFF
TRBJ2-7 . TRBV3-1 few TGTGCCAGCAGCCAAGGAGGGCACGAGCAGTACTTC CASSQGGHEQYF
TRBJ2-3 TRBD1 TRBV19 many TGTGCCAGTAGTATCGGACAGGGTCATGGAGATACGCAGTATTTT CASSIGQGHGDTQYF
TRBJ2-3 TRBD2 TRBV13 once TGTGCCAGCAGCTTGTCCAGCGGGGAAGATACGCAGTATTTT CASSLSSGEDTQYF
TRBJ2-2 . TRBV21-1 . TGTGCCAGCAGCAAATGTTCCCAAGGGGACACCGGGGAGCTGTTTTTT CASSKCSQGDTGELFF
TRBJ1-1 TRBD1 TRBV5-1 few TGCGCCAGCAGCTTTGGAGGACAGGGGGGATTCGAAGCTTTCTTT CASSFGGQGGFEAFF
TRBJ2-3 TRBD2 TRBV11-2 many TGTGCCAGCAGCCCCGCAACTAGCGGGGGGGTACTATCAGATACGCAGTATTTT CASSPATSGGVLSDTQYF
TRBJ2-7 TRBD2 TRBV29-1 . TGCAGCGTGCTCTTACTAGCGGAGGGGACCTACGAGCAGTACTTC CSVLLLAEGTYEQYF
TRBJ2-5 . TRBV20-1 . TGCAGTGCTAACTGGCCCTTGGGGTTTCAAGAGACCCAGTACTTC CSANWPLGFQETQYF
TRBJ2-7 TRBD1 TRBV3-1 . TGTGCCAGCAGCCAAGCACCCGGGACAGCCTACGAGCAGTACTTC CASSQAPGTAYEQYF
TRBJ1-1 . TRBV11-2 many TGTGCCAGCAGCTTAGACAGGGCAGTGGGGAACACTGAAGCTTTCTTT CASSLDRAVGNTEAFF
TRBJ2-5 . TRBV27 . TGTGCCCTCCTAAGGGGCCAAGAGACCCAGTACTTC CALLRGQETQYF
TRBJ1-5 . TRBV4-2 . TGTGCCAGCAGCCAAGAGGAGGCGGGATATAGCAATCAGCCCCAGCATTTT CASSQEEAGYSNQPQHF
TRBJ2-1 . TRBV11-2 . TGTGCCAGCAGCGGGGACCCGCGGAATGAGCAGTTCTTC CASSGDPRNEQFF
TRBJ2-4 . TRBV19 . TGTGCCAGTAATAACCCGGGGGTCAAAAACATTCAGTACTTC CASNNPGVKNIQYF
TRBJ2-7 TRBD1 TRBV10-3 many TGTGCCATCAGGACCGGACAGGGAGATTCCGAGCAGTACTTC CAIRTGQGDSEQYF
TRBJ2-1 TRBD1 TRBV29-1 many TGCAGCGGTGGACAGGGGGGAAATGAGCAGTTCTTC CSGGQGGNEQFF
TRBJ2-7 TRBD2 TRBV18 many TGTGCCAGCTCACCTGGCCGGGAGGGCCTACACGAGCAGTACTTC CASSPGREGLHEQYF
TRBJ1-6 TRBD1 TRBV6-5 few TGTGCCAGCAGTTCCTCCCCCGGACAGGGGGCTTCACCCCTCCACTTT CASSSSPGQGASPLHF
TRBJ2-3 . TRBV11-2 few TGTGCCAGCAGCCCTACACCCACAGATACGCAGTATTTT CASSPTPTDTQYF
TRBJ1-2 . TRBV29-1 once TGCAGCGTTGAGGGGCCAGCCGCCCGAGGCTACACCTTC CSVEGPAARGYTF
TRBJ2-1 TRBD2 TRBV6-2/TRBV6-3 . TGTGCCAGCACCCTAGCGGGGAGCATCTACAATGAGCAGTTCTTC CASTLAGSIYNEQFF
TRBJ1-4 TRBD1 TRBV7-9 many TGTGCCAGCAGCCGTTCCCGGGACAGAGCAACTAATGAAAAACTGTTTTTT CASSRSRDRATNEKLFF
TRBJ2-3 TRBD2 TRBV6-1 . TGTGCCAGCAGCCGAGGGACTAGCGGGAGGTTGAGGACAGATACGCAGTATTTT CASSRGTSGRLRTDTQYF
TRBJ1-5 . TRBV12-3/TRBV12-4 few TGTGCCAGCAGTTTAGAGGCCCGGGGCCAGCCCCAGCATTTT CASSLEARGQPQHF
TRBJ2-3 . TRBV20-1 many TGCAGTGCGAAATACTTCCATTCTAGCACAGATACGCAGTATTTT CSAKYFHSSTDTQYF
TRBJ2-1 . TRBV21-1 . TGTGCCAGCAGCAAAAATTGGGGGTCAGATAGCGGGTGGTACAATGAGCAGTTCTTC CASSKNWGSDSGWYNEQFF
TRBJ1-4 . TRBV20-1 many TGCAGTGCTAGGGACAGCACTAATGAAAAACTGTTTTTT CSARDSTNEKLFF
TRBJ2-7 TRBD1 TRBV12-3/TRBV12-4 few TGCGCCAGCAGGACAGGGGGCAACTACGAGCAGTACTTC CASRTGGNYEQYF
TRBJ2-1 TRBD2 TRBV12-3/TRBV12-4 . TGTGCCAGCAGTTTTCAAGGGACTAGCGGGAGGGCCCGGGAGCAGTTCTTC CASSFQGTSGRAREQFF
TRBJ2-5 . TRBV27 . TGTGCCAGCAGTTTAGGGACACGGGGCGTCCTCCAAGAGACCCAGTACTTC CASSLGTRGVLQETQYF
TRBJ2-7 . TRBV25-1 many TGTGCCAGTTCCGGACAGCTACCATACGAGCAGTACTTC CASSGQLPYEQYF